The 13 T cell receptor beta chains below were found in one sample sequenced in a study of blood T cell repertoires in COVID-19. Libraries were prepared by immunoSEQ multiplex PCR; TCRdb keeps only in-frame clonotypes and omits some of them. This sample has 150,000 to 200,000 clones, with around 85% found just once. The sequenced material came from peripheral blood. The receptors were sampled from a woman in her sixties with acute or convalescent COVID-19.

The chain employs TRBV4-1 and TRBJ2-7; 7 bases agree with TRBD1. This CDR3 has 14 residues. V was clipped by 0 bases and J by 3 bases; unmatched bases: 2. Germline CDR1 reads MGHRA; CDR2 reads YSYEKL. For the CDR3, the DNA is TGCGCCAGCAGCCAAGAGAACAGGGGCTACGAGCAGTACTTC. Translating it yields CASSQENRGYEQYF.

The chain joins TRBV18 to TRBJ1-2, with 7 positions matching TRBD1. CDR3 size: 15 residues. Trimming removed 2 bases from V and 4 bases from J; junction bases left unmatched: 7. Per the germline V gene, CDR1 is KGHSH and CDR2 is LQKENI. CDR3 loop: CASSPGQDRAYGYTF. The DNA for the CDR3 is TGTGCCAGCTCACCAGGACAAGACAGGGCCTATGGCTACACCTTC.

V gene TRBV4-1 combines with J gene TRBJ1-1; 8 nucleotides line up with TRBD1. CDR3 length: 18 amino acids. Germline CDR1 is MGHRA and CDR2 is YSYEKL. V lost 4 bases, J lost 0 bases, and 13 bases stayed unmatched. The CDR3 DNA reads TGCGCCAGCAGCCCCCACCCGGACAGGGCCGACGTGAACACTGAAGCTTTCTTT. Protein sequence: CASSPHPDRADVNTEAFF.

The CDR3: CASSVKGAGRPYGYTF. The CDR3 nucleotides are TGTGCCAGTAGTGTCAAGGGGGCAGGCCGCCCCTATGGCTACACCTTC. The chain has TRBV19 and TRBJ1-2; 7 nucleotides match TRBD1. This CDR3 spans 16 amino acids. V dropped 5 bases and J dropped 4; count of bases not matched to a gene: 13. Germline CDR1 and CDR2: LNHDA and SQIVND (reference sequence).

This clone has a handful of counts. The V gene is TRBV24-1, the J gene TRBJ1-2, with 7 bases aligning to TRBD1. V was pared by 4 bases and J by 3 bases, with 4 bases of the junction left unmatched. The CDR3 consists of 14 residues. Per the germline V gene, CDR1 is KGHDR and CDR2 is SFDVKD. The CDR3 loop reads CATSDQTGDYGYTF. CDR3 bases: TGTGCCACCAGTGACCAAACAGGGGACTATGGCTACACCTTC.

The J gene is TRBJ1-4, the V gene TRBV10-2, with a tentative D call TRBD1 (6 bases). From germline, CDR1 is WSHSY and CDR2 SAAADI. The CDR3 runs to 16 residues. The germline V and J ends were trimmed by 0 bases and 6 bases, with 14 bases remaining between them. CDR3 coding DNA: TGCGCCAGCAGTGAGTCACAACAGGGTATTGATGAAAAACTGTTTTTT. Translated: CASSESQQGIDEKLFF.

This chain links TRBV11-3 with TRBJ2-3; 12 bases are a match to TRBD2. The CDR3 extends over 19 amino acids. Germline trimming cut 0 bases from V and 6 bases from J; bases unmatched to any gene: 13. CDR1 SGHNT and CDR2 YENEEA come from the germline V gene. The CDR3: CASSLDPHPSGRAGDTQYF. The CDR3 DNA sequence: TGTGCCAGCAGCTTAGATCCCCACCCTAGCGGGAGGGCCGGGGATACGCAGTATTTT.

V is TRBV28 and J is TRBJ1-1, with D tentatively TRBD1 (5 bases). This CDR3 has 13 amino acids. The germline gives CDR1 MDHEN, CDR2 SYDVKM. With 5 bases removed from V and 4 bases from J, the gap between germline ends came to 11 bases. Here the CDR3 DNA reads TGTGCCAGCAGTACGACAAGGGGCACTGAAGCTTTCTTT. This translates into CASSTTRGTEAFF. The complete variable domain, with remaining parts taken from reference TRBV28 and TRBJ1-1, reads DVKVTQSSRYLVKRTGEKVFLECVQDMDHENMFWYRQDPGLGLRLIYFSYDVKMKEKGDIPEGYSVSREKKERFSLILESASTNQTSMYLCASSTTRGTEAFFGQGTRLTVV.

The V call is TRBV21-1, the J call TRBJ1-6; TRBD1 is taken as the D call from the table, unchecked against the DNA. TRBV21-1 is reported as a pseudogene. This CDR3 is 19 amino acids long. CDR3 sequence reads: CASSKSAPTGLFADSPLHF. CDR3 in DNA: TGTGCCAGCAGCAAATCAGCCCCGACAGGGCTGTTTGCGGATTCACCCCTCCACTTT.

CDR3 region: CASSPTGDTEAFF. For the CDR3, the DNA is TGTGCCAGCAGCCCCACAGGGGACACTGAAGCTTTCTTT. The rearrangement links TRBV3-1 (or the pseudogene TRBV3-2) to TRBJ1-1, with 7 positions matching TRBD1. The germline V gene has CDR1 LGHDT and CDR2 YNNKEL (reference sequence). The V and J ends lost 4 bases and 3 bases, in that order; junction bases with no gene match: 2. The CDR3 has 13 amino acids.

The rearrangement links TRBV7-8 to TRBJ1-3, with D possibly being TRBD1 (6 bases). This CDR3 contains 14 residues. CDR1 is SGHVS and CDR2 is FQNEAQ in the germline V gene. Trimming took 4 bases from V and 0 from J, leaving 7 bases between them. The CDR3 sequence is CASSSQGSGNTIYF. The CDR3 DNA reads as TGTGCCAGCAGCTCACAGGGCTCTGGAAACACCATATATTTT.

The chain couples TRBV2 to TRBJ2-7, with 7 bases matching TRBD1. The CDR3 consists of 13 residues. Germline CDR1 reads SNHLY; CDR2 reads FYNNEI. V gave up 8 bases and J gave up 6 bases; unmatched junction bases: 10. CDR3 loop: CASGRDSGSEQYF. CDR3 in DNA: TGTGCCAGCGGACGGGACAGCGGCAGCGAGCAGTACTTC. Full variable domain (outside the CDR3, taken from reference TRBV2 and TRBJ2-7): EPEVTQTPSHQVTQMGQEVILRCVPISNHLYFYWYRQILGQKVEFLVSFYNNEISEKSEIFDDQFSVERPDGSNFTLKIRSTKLEDSAMYFCASGRDSGSEQYFGPGTRLTVT.

The chain joins TRBV30 to TRBJ1-4, with 7 bases matching TRBD1. Trimming cost V 8 bases and J 2 bases; bases outside gene matches: 8. The CDR3 extends over 14 amino acids. Per the germline V gene, CDR1 is GTSNPN and CDR2 is SVGIG (reference sequence). As DNA, the CDR3 is TGTGCCGCCCGACAGGGTCGGACTAATGAAAAACTGTTTTTT. As protein: CAARQGRTNEKLFF. Full variable domain (missing parts from reference TRBV30 and TRBJ1-4): SQTIHQWPATLVQPVGSPLSLECTVEGTSNPNLYWYRQAAGRGLQLLFYSVGIGQISSEVPQNLSASRPQDRQFILSSKKLLLSDSGFYLCAARQGRTNEKLFFGSGTQLSVL.